This is a list of T cell receptor beta chains from one sample in a study of blood T cell repertoires in COVID-19. Sequencing was performed with immunoSEQ multiplex PCR; in TCRdb, only in-frame clones are kept and a portion is missing. The sample gives 200,000 to 300,000 clones, 70% to 85% of which show up once; approximately 3.2% is in the top ten. Specimen: peripheral blood. Receptor source: a woman older than 75 with acute or convalescent COVID-19. Each CDR3 is given with its conserved first and last residue. D genes are given only for firm matches. Clone size is stated in some rows and not others, as once, few, many or a class when expanded.

.,TRBV6-5,.,TRBJ1-4,CASSPRQALNEKLFF,TGTGCCAGCAGTCCCCGACAGGCCCTTAATGAAAAACTGTTTTTT
TRBD2,TRBV29-1,.,TRBJ2-3,CSVEGSSGRAFTDTQYF,TGCAGCGTTGAAGGTTCCAGCGGGAGGGCCTTTACAGATACGCAGTATTTT
.,TRBV9,.,TRBJ2-1,CASSVDSYNEQFF,TGTGCCAGCAGCGTCGACAGCTACAATGAGCAGTTCTTC
.,TRBV10-1,few,TRBJ2-3,CASGMSSSTDTQYF,TGCGCCAGCGGTATGTCTAGCAGCACAGATACGCAGTATTTT
TRBD1,TRBV6-1,.,TRBJ1-5,CASSEDPRDRGFFSNQPQHF,TGTGCCAGCAGTGAGGACCCCCGGGACAGGGGATTTTTCAGCAATCAGCCCCAGCATTTT
TRBD1,TRBV19,once,TRBJ1-5,CASRPTGGLNQPQHF,TGTGCCAGTAGGCCGACAGGGGGCTTGAATCAGCCCCAGCATTTT
.,TRBV12-3/TRBV12-4,.,TRBJ1-2,CASSTDIPGGYTF,TGTGCCAGCAGTACGGACATCCCCGGGGGCTACACCTTC
.,TRBV7-6,.,TRBJ1-6,CASSLGATGTSNSPLHF,TGTGCCAGCAGCTTAGGGGCCACCGGGACAAGTAATTCACCCCTCCACTTT
.,TRBV11-2,.,TRBJ2-7,CASSSRTSDSYEQYF,TGTGCCAGCAGCTCCCGGACATCGGACTCCTACGAGCAGTACTTC
TRBD1,TRBV5-1,.,TRBJ1-4,CASSWTGGQNEKLFF,TGCGCCAGCAGCTGGACAGGGGGCCAGAATGAAAAACTGTTTTTT
.,TRBV5-6,.,TRBJ1-2,CASSLLGSDYGYTF,TGTGCCAGCAGCTTGTTGGGCAGTGACTATGGCTACACCTTC
.,TRBV7-2,.,TRBJ2-5,CASSPSGGGLGKTQYF,TGTGCCAGCAGCCCCAGTGGGGGGGGGCTTGGAAAGACCCAGTACTTC
.,TRBV5-1,.,TRBJ1-4,CASSNQGGTNEKLFF,TGCGCCAGCAGTAACCAAGGGGGAACTAATGAAAAACTGTTTTTT
.,TRBV30,.,TRBJ1-2,CAWRRQAYGYTF,TGTGCCTGGAGGCGACAGGCCTATGGCTACACCTTC
TRBD1,TRBV28,few,TRBJ1-2,CASSPGDREGYGYTF,TGTGCCAGCAGTCCCGGGGACAGGGAGGGCTATGGCTACACCTTC